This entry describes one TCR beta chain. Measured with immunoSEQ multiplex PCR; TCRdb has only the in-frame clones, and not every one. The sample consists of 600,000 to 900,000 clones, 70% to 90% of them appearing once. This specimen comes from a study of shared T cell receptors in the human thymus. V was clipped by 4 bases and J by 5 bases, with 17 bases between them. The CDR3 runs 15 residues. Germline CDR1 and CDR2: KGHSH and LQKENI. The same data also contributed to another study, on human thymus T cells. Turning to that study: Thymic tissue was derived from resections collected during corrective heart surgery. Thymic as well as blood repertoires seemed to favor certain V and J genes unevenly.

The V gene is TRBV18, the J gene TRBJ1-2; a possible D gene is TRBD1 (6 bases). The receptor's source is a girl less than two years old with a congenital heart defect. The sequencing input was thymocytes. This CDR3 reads CASSLNREAVYGYTF. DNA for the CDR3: TGTGCCAGCTCACTCAACAGGGAAGCTGTATATGGCTACACCTTC.